This T cell receptor beta chain was retrieved from a study of shared clonotypes between healthy human individuals. Libraries were prepared by immunoSEQ multiplex PCR; TCRdb keeps only in-frame clonotypes and omits some of them. The profile shows over 2 million clones, approximately 90% of them singletons. Germline assignment: CDR1 MDHEN and CDR2 SYDVKM. The CDR3 covers 15 residues. Trimming shortened V by 5 bases and J by 2 bases, and 16 bases separated the two germline ends. The sequencing sample was made of naive CD4+ T cells from PBMCs. The subset here: CD45RA+ positively selected. The TCR comes from a man aged 18 to 29 in good health. Some clones in this sample may be carry-over from other donors' samples. The chain combines TRBV28 with TRBJ2-7, with D possibly called TRBD1 or TRBD2 (5 bases each). DNA for the CDR3: TGTGCCAGCAGTCAACCGGGACCCGGCCCCTACGAGCAGTACTTC. This codes for CASSQPGPGPYEQYF.